One and the same sample provided the 28 T cell receptor beta chains below, sequenced in a study of glioma-infiltrating T cells after dendritic cell vaccination. Some clones are missing from TCRdb's copy, which holds only in-frame ones; the method was immunoSEQ multiplex PCR. This table holds some 78,000 clones, 85% found once. The time point: after dendritic cell vaccination, including at tumor progression/relapse. The sample consisted of blood, taken after dendritic cell vaccination. Source of these receptors: a human donor with glioblastoma.

This clone was seen once. V usage is TRBV27 and J usage is TRBJ2-7, with D tentatively TRBD2 (6 bases). This CDR3 is 14 amino acids long. With 4 bases removed from V and 6 bases from J, the gap between germline ends came to 16 bases. Looked up from germline, CDR1 is MNHEY and CDR2 is SMNVEV (reference sequence). The CDR3 DNA reads as TGTGCCAGCAGTTCCTTAGGACTATACCGCGAGCAGTACTTC. As protein: CASSSLGLYREQYF.

This chain links TRBV6-1 with TRBJ2-5, with 9 bases matching TRBD2. The junction had 6 bases not matched to a gene; V was cut back by 2 bases and J by 5 bases. This CDR3 is 15 amino acids long. Germline CDR1 MNHNS, CDR2 SASEGT. CDR3 protein: CASSENSGGMETQYF. The CDR3 coding sequence is TGTGCCAGCAGTGAAAACAGCGGGGGGATGGAGACCCAGTACTTC.

This clone has only one observation. The chain employs TRBV30 and TRBJ2-7; TRBD1 matches 8 bases. The CDR3 totals 12 residues. With 2 bases clipped from V and 5 bases from J, the junction kept 2 bases outside the gene matches. Germline V gene data show CDR1 as GTSNPN and CDR2 as SVGIG (reference sequence). CDR3 protein: CAWSNRGDEQYF. The CDR3 coding sequence is TGTGCCTGGAGTAACAGGGGGGACGAGCAGTACTTC. The complete variable domain, with remaining parts taken from reference TRBV30 and TRBJ2-7, reads SQTIHQWPATLVQPVGSPLSLECTVEGTSNPNLYWYRQAAGRGLQLLFYSVGIGQISSEVPQNLSASRPQDRQFILSSKKLLLSDSGFYLCAWSNRGDEQYFGPGTRLTVT.

The chain uses TRBV27 and TRBJ2-3; 8 bases map to TRBD1. This CDR3 region has 12 residues. Germline V gene lookup returns CDR1 MNHEY and CDR2 SMNVEV (reference sequence). V shed 5 bases, J shed 10 bases, and the junction held 5 bases outside the gene matches. The CDR3 region is CASSPPDRAQYF. The CDR3 DNA reads as TGTGCCAGCAGTCCCCCGGACAGGGCGCAGTATTTT.

The chain recombines TRBV19 with TRBJ1-1; 10 nucleotides align to TRBD1. Germline lookup yields CDR1 LNHDA and CDR2 SQIVND (reference sequence). J was trimmed by 5 bases and V by 9 bases; bases with no gene match: 6. The CDR3 spans 13 residues. The CDR3 here is CASKTGGETEAFF. In nucleotides, the CDR3 is TGTGCCAGCAAGACAGGGGGCGAGACTGAAGCTTTCTTT.

As to this clone: Additional DNA sequences in this sample encode the identical CDR3. In nucleotides, the CDR3 is TGTGCCAGCAGCTTCACGGTACCTTTCAACCAGCCCCAGCATTTT. This sequence encodes CASSFTVPFNQPQHF. The chain combines TRBV7-2 with TRBJ1-5; D not certain. CDR1 SGHTA and CDR2 FQGNSA come from the germline V gene. Trimming took off 3 bases at V and 7 bases at J, with 16 bases between the two ends. The CDR3 is made up of 15 amino acids. The variable domain in full, with the rest retrieved from reference TRBV7-2 and TRBJ1-5, is GAGVSQSPSNKVTEKGKDVELRCDPISGHTALYWYRQSLGQGLEFLIYFQGNSAPDKSGLPSDRFSAERTGGSVSTLTIQRTQQEDSAVYLCASSFTVPFNQPQHFGDGTRLSIL.

The V call is TRBV2, the J call TRBJ2-7; D might be TRBD1 (7 bases). Germline V gene sequence: CDR1 SNHLY, CDR2 FYNNEI. CDR3 size: 14 residues. V shed 11 bases and J shed 0 bases, with 17 bases lying between them. The CDR3 spells CAGRGQTSSYEQYF. As DNA, the CDR3 is TGTGCCGGCCGGGGACAGACTAGCTCCTACGAGCAGTACTTC.

The chain employs TRBV9 and TRBJ2-5; D not certain. This CDR3 is built from 15 residues. The V and J ends lost 4 bases and 5 bases respectively, with 18 bases between them. Per germline, CDR1 SGDLS and CDR2 YYNGEE. CDR3 in DNA: TGTGCCAGCAGCTCCCCCCCACCGGGTAGGGAGACCCAGTACTTC. Protein: CASSSPPPGRETQYF.

This chain links TRBV28 with TRBJ2-3, with D perhaps matching TRBD2 (5 bases). V was clipped by 7 bases and J by 5 bases, with 13 bases between them. CDR3 length equals 13 residues. The germline V gene has CDR1 MDHEN and CDR2 SYDVKM. The CDR3 region has the DNA TGTGCCAGCACCTCGAGGGTACAAGATACGCAGTATTTT. Amino acid sequence: CASTSRVQDTQYF.

This clone was seen only once. The chain combines TRBV27 with TRBJ2-4; 7 bases line up with TRBD1. Germline V lookup: CDR1 MNHEY, CDR2 SMNVEV (reference sequence). The CDR3 spans 14 residues. J lost 6 bases, V lost 4 bases, and 6 bases had no gene match. This CDR3 reads CASSSDRVGNIQYF. The CDR3, as DNA: TGTGCCAGCAGTTCCGACAGGGTGGGAAACATTCAGTACTTC.

The chain is built from TRBV6-1 and TRBJ2-1; 12 bases are shared with TRBD1. Trimming cost V 1 base and J 12 bases; bases outside gene matches: 10. This CDR3 region has 16 residues. Germline assignment: CDR1 MNHNS and CDR2 SASEGT. Here the CDR3 reads CASSEDAGTGGARQFF. The CDR3 DNA reads as TGTGCCAGCAGTGAAGACGCCGGGACAGGGGGCGCGAGGCAGTTCTTC.

This chain connects TRBV9 to TRBJ2-1; D is possibly TRBD2 (6 bases). Trimming stripped 0 bases from V and 5 bases from J, with 12 bases between. The CDR3 has 15 residues. From germline, CDR1 is SGDLS and CDR2 YYNGEE. The CDR3 DNA reads as TGTGCCAGCAGCGTAGTCGGGAGCCTTAACAATGAGCAGTTCTTC. Its translation: CASSVVGSLNNEQFF.

The gene calls are TRBV29-1 and TRBJ2-7; D ambiguous. The CDR3 has 11 residues. Deletions cut 5 bases from V and 3 bases from J, with 8 bases between. The germline V gene has CDR1 SQVTM and CDR2 ANQGSEA. In DNA form, the CDR3 reads TGCAGCGTTAAACAGCTCTACGAGCAGTACTTC. Its protein is CSVKQLYEQYF.

V gene TRBV5-6 combines with J gene TRBJ2-7, with 7 positions matching TRBD1. The germline V gene encodes CDR1 SGHDT and CDR2 YYEEEE. The CDR3 consists of 14 residues. The V gene end was trimmed by 0 bases and the J gene end by 2 bases; junction bases not matched to a gene: 2. DNA of the CDR3: TGTGCCAGCAGCTTGGACGGGACAGCCTACGAGCAGTACTTC. It translates to CASSLDGTAYEQYF.

Note on this clone: Other DNA sequences in the same sample also yield this CDR3. This CDR3 is CASSRTASSYEQYF. CDR3 bases: TGTGCCAGCAGCCGGACAGCGAGCTCCTACGAGCAGTACTTC. This chain joins TRBV6-5 and TRBJ2-7, with D tentatively TRBD1 (6 bases). This CDR3 spans 14 amino acids. From germline, CDR1 is MNHEY and CDR2 SVGAGI. V shed 6 bases and J shed 0 bases, with 12 bases lying between them.

The chain employs TRBV19 and TRBJ1-2; D unresolved. This CDR3 region has 14 residues. V lost 5 bases and J lost 3, with 13 bases in between. From germline, CDR1 is LNHDA and CDR2 SQIVND (reference sequence). The CDR3 here is CASSEGLLDYGYTF. Written as DNA, the CDR3 is TGTGCCAGTAGTGAGGGATTATTGGACTATGGCTACACCTTC. Supplemented by reference TRBV19 and TRBJ1-2, the full variable domain reads DGGITQSPKYLFRKEGQNVTLSCEQNLNHDAMYWYRQDPGQGLRLIYYSQIVNDFQKGDIAEGYSVSREKKESFPLTVTSAQKNPTAFYLCASSEGLLDYGYTFGSGTRLTVV.

The rearrangement joins TRBV5-6 to TRBJ1-4; 10 nucleotides match TRBD1. The V and J ends lost 4 bases and 10 bases, in that order; junction bases with no gene match: 4. The CDR3 runs to 13 residues. The germline CDR1 and CDR2 sequences are SGHDT and YYEEEE. CDR3 region: CASSLRDRGKLFF. CDR3 coding DNA: TGTGCCAGCAGCCTCCGGGACAGGGGAAAACTGTTTTTT.

The V gene is TRBV25-1, the J gene TRBJ2-2; TRBD2 is a possible D gene (6 bases). V was cut by 4 bases and J by 1 base, with 19 bases left in between. Per the germline V gene, CDR1 is MGHDK and CDR2 is SYGVNS. This CDR3 is built from 18 residues. The DNA of the CDR3 is TGTGCCAGCAGTGGACCTCGACCGGGGGTAATGAACACCGGGGAGCTGTTTTTT. As protein: CASSGPRPGVMNTGELFF. The whole variable domain, filled in from reference TRBV25-1 and TRBJ2-2, reads EADIYQTPRYLVIGTGKKITLECSQTMGHDKMYWYQQDPGMELHLIHYSYGVNSTEKGDLSSESTVSRIRTEHFPLTLESARPSHTSQYLCASSGPRPGVMNTGELFFGEGSRLTVL.

The chain uses TRBV7-8 and TRBJ1-1, with TRBD1 matching over 8 bases. Per germline, CDR1 SGHVS and CDR2 FQNEAQ. There are 15 residues in the CDR3. Trimming at V came to 1 base and at J to 11 bases, leaving 12 bases not matched to a gene. The CDR3 here is CASSLGQGITSGAFF. The CDR3 bases are TGTGCCAGCAGCTTAGGACAGGGGATAACAAGTGGGGCTTTCTTT.

The chain couples TRBV13 to TRBJ2-2, with 14 bases that match TRBD2. The CDR3 runs 17 residues. The trim removed 5 bases at V and 5 bases at J, leaving 7 bases unmatched. Germline V CDR1 and CDR2: PRHDT, FYEKMQ (reference sequence). In DNA, the CDR3 is TGTGCCAGCAGCCTGGGACTAGCGGGAGTAAAAACCGGGGAGCTGTTTTTT. Translation: CASSLGLAGVKTGELFF.

This rearrangement joins TRBV25-1 to TRBJ1-3; 7 bases are a match to TRBD1. V gave up 0 bases and J gave up 3 bases; unmatched junction bases: 11. From germline, CDR1 is MGHDK and CDR2 SYGVNS. The CDR3 extends over 18 amino acids. The CDR3 nucleotides are TGTGCCAGCAGTGAATATCGGGGAACAGGGGACGTTGGAAACACCATATATTTT. Its translation is CASSEYRGTGDVGNTIYF.

The V call is TRBV19, the J call TRBJ1-1; D is uncertain. Per germline, CDR1 LNHDA and CDR2 SQIVND (reference sequence). V was clipped by 3 bases and J by 1 base, with 3 bases between them. The CDR3 totals 12 residues. Here the CDR3 reads CASSIQNTEAFF. DNA for the CDR3: TGTGCCAGTAGTATCCAGAACACTGAAGCTTTCTTT.

This chain links TRBV11-2 with TRBJ2-1; TRBD1 is a possible D gene (6 bases). The CDR3 has 18 amino acids. Trimming took 2 bases from V and 4 from J, leaving 21 bases between them. CDR1 and CDR2 (germline): SGHAT, FQNNGV. CDR3 nucleotide sequence: TGTGCCAGCAGCTTACCCCAGGGGCGCCTCGGTATATACAATGAGCAGTTCTTC. It yields the protein CASSLPQGRLGIYNEQFF.

This clone was seen a few times. V is TRBV6-5 and J is TRBJ2-3; 9 bases line up with TRBD2. CDR3 size: 16 residues. The germline CDR1 and CDR2 sequences are MNHEY and SVGAGI. V dropped 4 bases and J dropped 7; count of bases not matched to a gene: 12. CDR3 DNA sequence: TGTGCCAGCAGTTCCCCCGGGACTAGCCTGGGCAATACGCAGTATTTT. Amino acid sequence: CASSSPGTSLGNTQYF.

The rearrangement joins TRBV11-2 to TRBJ2-7; a possible D gene is TRBD1 (5 bases). This CDR3 contains 13 residues. Germline V gene lookup returns CDR1 SGHAT and CDR2 FQNNGV. With 0 bases removed from V and 2 bases from J, the gap between germline ends came to 5 bases. The CDR3 DNA sequence: TGTGCCAGCAGCTTAGACAGGGCCTACGAGCAGTACTTC. It is translated as CASSLDRAYEQYF.

The chain employs TRBV6-6 and TRBJ1-2; tentative D call: TRBD1 (6 bases). Germline assignment: CDR1 MNHNY and CDR2 SVGAGI (reference sequence). The CDR3 is made up of 14 amino acids. Trimming left V 6 bases short and J 8 bases short, with 19 bases between. CDR3 protein: CASSPTTGSQGYTF. The CDR3 DNA reads TGTGCCAGCAGCCCCACCACAGGGTCTCAAGGCTACACCTTC.

The rearrangement uses TRBV4-2 and TRBJ2-5, with 9 bases aligning to TRBD2. This CDR3 is built from 17 residues. Germline V gene sequence: CDR1 LGHNA, CDR2 YNFKEQ. The junction had 7 bases not matched to a gene; V was cut back by 0 bases and J by 2 bases. CDR3 nucleotides: TGTGCCAGCAGCCAAGATCCTAGCGGGACGATTCAAGAGACCCAGTACTTC. Its translation is CASSQDPSGTIQETQYF.

V and J are TRBV29-1 and TRBJ1-3; 9 bases map to TRBD1. Germline V gene lookup returns CDR1 SQVTM and CDR2 ANQGSEA. The junction had 14 bases not matched to a gene; V was cut back by 6 bases and J by 11 bases. The CDR3 has 14 amino acids. CDR3 DNA sequence: TGCAGCGTAATGAAGGGGGACAGGGCGTCCGCCATATATTTT. It is translated as CSVMKGDRASAIYF.